These T cell receptor beta chains were read from a single sample in a study of technical replicates of blood from a few donors. Profiling relied on immunoSEQ multiplex PCR, and the TCRdb table lists in-frame clones only, not all of them. Of tens of thousands of clones in the sample, roughly 94% are singletons; the top ten hold 0.35% to 0.4%. The specimen sequenced was T cells isolated from PBMCs. The source is a human donor in good health. CDR3s include the opening cysteine and the closing phenylalanine or tryptophan. D genes are given only for firm matches. The size entry is marked missing in some rows and otherwise reads once, few, many or a size class.

clone_size j_call v_call d_call cdr3_aa cdr3_nt
- TRBJ2-2 TRBV5-4 TRBD2 CASSSLAGGNTGELFF TGTGCCAGCAGCTCACTAGCGGGAGGTAACACCGGGGAGCTGTTTTTT
- TRBJ2-5 TRBV13 - CASSLGLEGETQYF TGTGCCAGCAGCTTAGGACTGGAGGGAGAGACCCAGTACTTC
- TRBJ2-1 TRBV9 TRBD2 CASSVSSGGFYNEQFF TGTGCCAGCAGCGTGTCATCGGGGGGGTTCTACAATGAGCAGTTCTTC
- TRBJ2-7 TRBV5-1 TRBD1 CASSLGQGAIYEQYF TGCGCCAGCAGTTTAGGACAGGGGGCTATTTACGAGCAGTACTTC
- TRBJ2-1 TRBV7-6 TRBD2 CASSDTSSGRDYEQFF TGTGCCAGCTCCGATACCTCTAGCGGGAGGGACTATGAGCAGTTCTTC
- TRBJ1-1 TRBV7-2 - CASSFLFRDTEAFF TGTGCCAGCAGCTTTTTGTTCAGGGACACTGAAGCTTTCTTT
- TRBJ2-1 TRBV7-7 TRBD2 CASSPGTSGSIGNEQFF TGTGCCAGCAGCCCAGGGACTAGCGGGAGTATAGGCAATGAGCAGTTCTTC
- TRBJ1-5 TRBV11-2 - CASSLGPNQPQHF TGTGCCAGCAGCTTAGGGCCTAATCAGCCCCAGCATTTT
- TRBJ2-1 TRBV30 TRBD2 CAWTLAVLYDEQFF TGTGCCTGGACACTAGCGGTCCTCTACGATGAGCAGTTCTTC
- TRBJ2-1 TRBV9 - CASSVGAASVDNEQFF TGTGCCAGCAGCGTAGGTGCCGCTAGTGTCGACAATGAGCAGTTCTTC
- TRBJ2-7 TRBV7-9 - CASSPFYF TGTGCCAGCAGCCCTTTTTACTTC
- TRBJ1-1 TRBV9 - CASSVSGNTEAFF TGTGCCAGCAGCGTTTCAGGGAACACTGAAGCTTTCTTT
- TRBJ1-5 TRBV7-8 - CASSLVEVTVLNQPQHF TGTGCCAGCAGCTTAGTAGAAGTGACAGTCCTCAATCAGCCCCAGCATTTT
- TRBJ1-1 TRBV27 - CASSFGGVNTEAFF TGTGCCAGCAGTTTTGGAGGGGTGAACACTGAAGCTTTCTTT
once TRBJ2-1 TRBV27 TRBD2 CASSFAGLDINEQFF TGTGCCAGCAGTTTTGCGGGACTAGATATCAATGAGCAGTTCTTC